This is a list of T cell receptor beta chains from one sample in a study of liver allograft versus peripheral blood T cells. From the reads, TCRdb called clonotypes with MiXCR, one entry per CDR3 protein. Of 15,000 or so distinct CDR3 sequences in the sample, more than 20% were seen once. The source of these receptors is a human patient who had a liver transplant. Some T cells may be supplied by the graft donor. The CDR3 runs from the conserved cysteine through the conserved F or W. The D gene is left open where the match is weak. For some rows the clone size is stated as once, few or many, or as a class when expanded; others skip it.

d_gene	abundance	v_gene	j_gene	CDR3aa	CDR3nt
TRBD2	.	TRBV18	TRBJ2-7	CASSPWLPGLAGVSSYEQYF	TGTGCCAGCTCACCATGGCTCCCGGGACTAGCGGGGGTTAGCTCCTACGAGCAGTACTTC
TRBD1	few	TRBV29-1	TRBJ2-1	CSAPGQGFPSYNEQFF	TGCAGCGCCCCGGGACAGGGGTTTCCCTCCTACAATGAGCAGTTCTTC
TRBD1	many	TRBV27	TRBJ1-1	CASSLDRDRGEAFF	TGTGCCAGCAGTTTAGACAGGGACAGGGGTGAAGCTTTCTTT
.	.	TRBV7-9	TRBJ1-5	CASSFGIGRGNQPQHF	TGTGCCAGCAGCTTTGGGATAGGGAGGGGGAATCAGCCCCAGCATTTT
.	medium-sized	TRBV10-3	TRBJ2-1	CAISKGGLGVGEQFF	TGTGCCATCAGTAAAGGGGGACTGGGGGTTGGTGAGCAGTTCTTC
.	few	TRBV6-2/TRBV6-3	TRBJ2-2	CASSYLRDAPTGELFF	TGTGCCAGCAGTTATCTACGGGACGCCCCAACCGGGGAGCTGTTTTTT
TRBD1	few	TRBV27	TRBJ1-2	CASSDRALSYGYTF	TGTGCCAGCAGCGACAGGGCTCTGTCCTATGGCTACACCTTC
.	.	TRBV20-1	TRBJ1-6	CSARDGAVYYNSPLHF	TGCAGTGCTAGAGATGGGGCAGTCTACTATAATTCACCCCTCCACTTT
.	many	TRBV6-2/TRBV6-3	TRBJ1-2	CASTLRQGGYTF	TGTGCCAGCACCCTACGCCAGGGCGGCTACACCTTC
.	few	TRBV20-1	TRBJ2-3	CSATGSGRSDTQYF	TGCAGTGCTACGGGGTCAGGGAGATCAGATACGCAGTATTTT
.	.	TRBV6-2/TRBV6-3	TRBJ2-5	CASDRGETKYF	TGTGCCAGCGATAGGGGAGAGACCAAGTACTTC
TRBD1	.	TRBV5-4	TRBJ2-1	CASSRDRGRYNEQFF	TGTGCCAGCAGCCGGGACAGGGGGCGGTATAATGAGCAGTTCTTC
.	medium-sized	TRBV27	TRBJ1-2	CASSPNGRRFLGYTF	TGTGCCAGCAGTCCGAATGGCAGGAGATTCCTTGGCTACACCTTC
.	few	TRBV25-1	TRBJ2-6	CASSDDGAGANVLTF	TGTGCCAGCAGTGATGATGGGGCTGGGGCCAACGTCCTGACTTTC
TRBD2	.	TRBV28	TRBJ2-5	CASSLSASGGHETKYF	TGTGCCAGCAGTTTATCGGCTAGCGGGGGGCATGAGACCAAGTACTTC
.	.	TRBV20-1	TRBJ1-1	CSASPGGSTEAFF	TGCAGTGCTAGCCCGGGGGGTTCCACTGAAGCTTTCTTT
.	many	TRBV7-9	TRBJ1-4	CASSSSREKLFF	TGTGCCAGCAGCTCCTCACGGGAAAAACTGTTTTTT
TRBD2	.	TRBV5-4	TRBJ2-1	CASSSGLASYNEQFF	TGTGCCAGCAGCTCCGGACTAGCCTCCTACAATGAGCAGTTCTTC
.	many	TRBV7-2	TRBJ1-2	CASSLGFWAELNGYTF	TGTGCCAGCAGCTTAGGTTTTTGGGCAGAATTGAATGGCTACACCTTC
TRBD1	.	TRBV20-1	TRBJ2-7	CSARDRVIFEQYF	TGCAGTGCTAGGGACAGGGTGATATTCGAGCAGTACTTC
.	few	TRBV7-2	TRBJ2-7	CASSTRDGGGGQYF	TGTGCCAGCAGCACCCGGGACGGTGGAGGGGGGCAGTACTTC
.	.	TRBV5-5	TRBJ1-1	CASSLRQDVTEAFF	TGTGCCAGCAGCTTGAGACAGGATGTCACTGAAGCTTTCTTT
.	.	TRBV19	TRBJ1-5	CASSGTASNQPQHF	TGTGCCAGTAGTGGGACGGCTAGCAATCAGCCCCAGCATTTT
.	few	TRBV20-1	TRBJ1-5	CSAEGGGRYSNQPQHF	TGCAGTGCGGAAGGAGGGGGTCGGTATAGCAATCAGCCCCAGCATTTT
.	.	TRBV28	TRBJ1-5	CASRYPNQPQHF	TGTGCCAGCAGGTATCCGAATCAGCCCCAGCATTTT
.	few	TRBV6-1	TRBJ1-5	CASSELGSYSNQPQHF	TGTGCCAGCAGTGAATTGGGCAGCTATAGCAATCAGCCCCAGCATTTT
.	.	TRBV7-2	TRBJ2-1	CASSAQRDFYNEQFF	TGTGCCAGCAGCGCCCAAAGGGATTTCTACAATGAGCAGTTCTTC
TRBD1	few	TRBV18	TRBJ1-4	CASSPTGTGGYNEKLFF	TGTGCCAGCTCACCGACGGGGACAGGGGGGTATAATGAAAAACTGTTTTTT
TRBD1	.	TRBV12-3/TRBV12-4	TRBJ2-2	CASTHDRGRNGELFF	TGTGCCAGCACGCATGACAGGGGTCGGAACGGGGAGCTGTTTTTT
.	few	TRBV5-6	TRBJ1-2	CASSPGPETNYGYTF	TGTGCCAGCAGCCCTGGTCCAGAGACTAACTATGGCTACACCTTC
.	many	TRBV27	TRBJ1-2	CASSLQGHLGYTF	TGTGCCAGCAGTTTACAGGGACATCTGGGCTACACCTTC
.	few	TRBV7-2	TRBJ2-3	CASSLLVVTDTQYF	TGTGCCAGCAGCTTACTAGTTGTCACAGATACGCAGTATTTT
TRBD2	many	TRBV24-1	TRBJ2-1	CATSDSGLAGVGEQFF	TGTGCCACCAGTGATTCGGGACTAGCGGGAGTAGGTGAGCAGTTCTTC
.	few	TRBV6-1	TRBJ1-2	CASRTVYDGYTF	TGTGCCAGCAGAACAGTTTATGATGGCTACACCTTC
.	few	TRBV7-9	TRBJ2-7	CASSFSNSPYEQYF	TGTGCCAGCAGCTTTAGCAACAGCCCCTACGAGCAGTACTTC
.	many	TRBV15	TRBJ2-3	CATSRPGDRSTDTQYF	TGTGCCACCAGCAGACCGGGTGACAGGAGCACAGATACGCAGTATTTT
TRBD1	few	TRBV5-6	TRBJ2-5	CASSLDGQGISETQYF	TGTGCCAGCAGCTTGGATGGACAGGGTATATCGGAGACCCAGTACTTC
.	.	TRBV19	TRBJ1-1	CASSILQNTEAFF	TGTGCCAGTAGTATTCTCCAAAACACTGAAGCTTTCTTT
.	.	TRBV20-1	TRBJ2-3	CSARNPRTGTDTQYF	TGCAGTGCTAGAAACCCCAGGACAGGCACAGATACGCAGTATTTT
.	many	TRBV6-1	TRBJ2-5	CASSERSQGTQYF	TGTGCCAGCAGTGAAAGGAGCCAGGGGACCCAGTACTTC
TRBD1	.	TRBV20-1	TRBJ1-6	CSALAGTGGRSPLHF	TGCAGTGCTTTGGCCGGGACAGGGGGCAGGTCACCCCTCCACTTT
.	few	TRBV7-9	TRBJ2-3	CASSPEHTQYF	TGTGCCAGCAGCCCAGAGCATACGCAGTATTTT